This T cell receptor beta chain was observed in a study of Tregs in tolerant kidney transplant recipients. Study-level findings and limits: Biological reproducibility was not directly addressed in this study.

There are 15 residues in the CDR3. The germline gives CDR1 SEHNR, CDR2 FQNEAQ (reference sequence). V was trimmed by 3 bases and J by 3 bases, leaving 14 bases between them. The count of this clone is one. What it binds is not known. Here immunoSEQ multiplex PCR was the method, and the copy in TCRdb shows in-frame clones only, minus some. The data hold tens of thousands of clones, with 80% to 85% observed a single time. V and J are TRBV7-9 and TRBJ2-5, with D hard to call. The sequenced sample consisted of CD4+ T cells from blood. This clonotype originated in a human donor in good health. CDR3 in amino acids: CASSFNGNQEETQYF. The CDR3 DNA sequence: TGTGCCAGCAGCTTCAACGGAAACCAAGAAGAGACCCAGTACTTC.